The 28 T cell receptor beta chains listed next were all sequenced from one sample in a study of cytomegalovirus exposure and HLA in healthy donors. This PCR relied on a set of 60 Vbeta primers and 13 Jbeta primers. The table came from immunoSEQ multiplex PCR; TCRdb's copy has only in-frame clones and leaves some out. The sample includes over 100,000 clones. The specimen sequenced was PBMCs. The receptors here all came from a young man in good health and CMV-seronegative.

The chain links TRBV2 to TRBJ2-4; 8 nucleotides agree with TRBD1. The length of the CDR3 is 13 residues. The germline V gene encodes CDR1 SNHLY and CDR2 FYNNEI. V trimming: 9 bases; J trimming: 6 bases; junction bases outside the gene matches: 7. This CDR3 reads CASGGQAPNIQYF. Written as DNA, the CDR3 is TGTGCCAGTGGGGGACAGGCGCCAAACATTCAGTACTTC.

V and J are TRBV5-8 and TRBJ1-2; 8 bases map to TRBD1. The junction had 5 bases not matched to a gene; V was cut back by 4 bases and J by 6 bases. The CDR3 spans 13 residues. Per germline, CDR1 SGHTS and CDR2 YDEGEE. The CDR3 sequence: CASSVGQGDGYTF. CDR3 coding DNA: TGTGCCAGCAGCGTTGGACAGGGCGATGGCTACACCTTC. Together with reference TRBV5-8 and TRBJ1-2, the CDR3 gives the full variable domain: EAGVTQSPTHLIKTRGQQATLRCSPISGHTSVYWYQQALGLGLQFLLWYDEGEERNRGNFPPRFSGRQFPNYSSELNVNALELEDSALYLCASSVGQGDGYTFGSGTRLTVV.

The rearrangement joins TRBV2 to TRBJ1-1, with D tentatively TRBD1 (5 bases). Trimming took off 6 bases at V and 5 bases at J, with 13 bases between the two ends. The V gene's germline CDR1 is SNHLY and CDR2 FYNNEI. This CDR3 has 13 residues. The CDR3 here is CASSRGGRTEAFF. In DNA, the CDR3 is TGTGCCAGCAGCCGGGGGGGGAGAACTGAAGCTTTCTTT.

The chain combines TRBV14 with TRBJ2-1, with 10 bases lining up with TRBD2. After removal of 2 bases from V and 4 bases from J, the junction contained 5 bases not matched to a gene. CDR1 is SGHDN and CDR2 is FVKESK in the germline V gene. This CDR3 is built from 16 residues. CDR3 residues: CASSQLSGGTYNEQFF. DNA of the CDR3: TGTGCCAGCAGCCAACTTAGCGGGGGGACTTACAATGAGCAGTTCTTC.

CDR3 coding DNA: TGCAGCGTCGTGCCGGCCACCTCCCCTAGCGATGAGCAGTTCTTC. Translating gives CSVVPATSPSDEQFF. The chain couples TRBV29-1 to TRBJ2-1; D perhaps matches TRBD2 (6 bases). CDR1 is SQVTM and CDR2 is ANQGSEA in the germline V gene. The CDR3 totals 15 residues. V was pared by 6 bases and J by 8 bases, with 23 bases between.

V usage is TRBV12-2 and J usage is TRBJ1-4; whether TRBD1, the table's D call, matches the DNA was not checked. TRBV12-2 is reported as a pseudogene. The length of the CDR3 is 19 residues. CDR3 in DNA: TGTGCAAGTCGCTTAGTCTGGGTTTCGGGACAGGAGGGTAGGGAAAAACTGTTTTTT. It encodes CASRLVWVSGQEGREKLFF.

The J gene is TRBJ1-1, the V gene TRBV11-2; D unclear. CDR3 size: 13 residues. Trimming left V 2 bases short and J 6 bases short, with 10 bases between. CDR1 is SGHAT, CDR2 FQNNGV, per germline. The CDR3 loop is CASSLIQAAEAFF. The CDR3 DNA reads as TGTGCCAGCAGCTTAATTCAGGCCGCTGAAGCTTTCTTT. Supplemented by reference TRBV11-2 and TRBJ1-1, the full variable domain reads EAGVAQSPRYKIIEKRQSVAFWCNPISGHATLYWYQQILGQGPKLLIQFQNNGVVDDSQLPKDRFSAERLKGVDSTLKIQPAKLEDSAVYLCASSLIQAAEAFFGQGTRLTVV.

For the CDR3, the DNA is TGTGCCAGCAGCTTTATCTATGCCGTCGAAAAACTGTTTTTT. Translated, it gives CASSFIYAVEKLFF. The V gene is TRBV5-6, the J gene TRBJ1-4, with D uncertain. The CDR3 contains 14 residues. Germline assignment: CDR1 SGHDT and CDR2 YYEEEE. V lost 2 bases and J lost 8, with 13 bases in between. The complete variable domain, with remaining parts taken from reference TRBV5-6 and TRBJ1-4, reads DAGVTQSPTHLIKTRGQQVTLRCSPKSGHDTVSWYQQALGQGPQFIFQYYEEEERQRGNFPDRFSGHQFPNYSSELNVNALLLGDSALYLCASSFIYAVEKLFFGSGTQLSVL.

The chain combines TRBV7-2 with TRBJ1-4, with 8 positions matching TRBD1. Per germline, CDR1 SGHTA and CDR2 FQGNSA. The J segment lost 10 bases and the V segment lost 6 bases, leaving 10 bases of the junction unmatched. The CDR3 loop spans 14 amino acids. This CDR3 reads CASRSDRARGKLFF. The CDR3 DNA reads TGTGCCAGCAGATCGGACAGGGCGAGGGGAAAACTGTTTTTT.

This chain joins TRBV27 and TRBJ1-2; no definite D call. Germline CDR1 reads MNHEY; CDR2 reads SMNVEV (reference sequence). Trimming left V 2 bases short and J 3 bases short, with 22 bases between. The CDR3 has 18 residues. CDR3 sequence reads: CASSLTRIRGARDYGYTF. The CDR3 DNA reads TGTGCCAGCAGTTTAACAAGAATTCGGGGAGCTCGGGACTATGGCTACACCTTC.

This sequence joins TRBV5-1 and TRBJ2-2, with 8 bases matching TRBD1. Germline assignment: CDR1 SGHRS and CDR2 YFSETQ. The CDR3 is 19 amino acids. V was pared by 4 bases and J by 3 bases, with 17 bases of the junction left unmatched. DNA of the CDR3: TGCGCCAGCAGCGCATGGCGGCAGGGGGCTTCTGAGGACACCGGGGAGCTGTTTTTT. It specifies CASSAWRQGASEDTGELFF.

V usage is TRBV5-6 and J usage is TRBJ2-1, with TRBD2 matching over 12 bases. This CDR3 contains 16 residues. The V gene's germline CDR1 is SGHDT and CDR2 YYEEEE. Trimming removed 2 bases from V and 3 bases from J; junction bases left unmatched: 3. CDR3 in DNA: TGTGCCAGCAGCTTCTGGACTAGCGGGGACTACAATGAGCAGTTCTTC. Translated: CASSFWTSGDYNEQFF.

V usage is TRBV6-1 and J usage is TRBJ2-7; 8 bases match TRBD1. This CDR3 is built from 17 residues. The J segment lost 3 bases and the V segment lost 0 bases, leaving 10 bases of the junction unmatched. Germline-derived CDR1 and CDR2 are MNHNS and SASEGT. CDR3 in amino acids: CASSEAPPGTGRYEQYF. The CDR3 DNA reads TGTGCCAGCAGTGAAGCCCCCCCCGGGACAGGACGCTACGAGCAGTACTTC.

The J gene is TRBJ2-2, the V gene TRBV4-2, with TRBD1 matching over 9 bases. Germline V CDR1 and CDR2: LGHNA, YNFKEQ. There are 16 residues in the CDR3. V lost 5 bases and J lost 5; bases outside the gene matches: 9. CDR3 protein: CASSFTGTGRTGELFF. CDR3 DNA: TGTGCCAGCAGCTTTACCGGGACAGGGAGAACCGGGGAGCTGTTTTTT.

The chain links TRBV11-2 to TRBJ1-2, with D perhaps matching TRBD1 (5 bases). The CDR3 runs 16 residues. The V end lost 5 bases, the J end lost 0 bases, and 16 bases lay between the germline ends. Germline CDR1 reads SGHAT; CDR2 reads FQNNGV. CDR3 sequence reads: CASSPPGSGANYGYTF. DNA for the CDR3: TGTGCCAGCAGCCCCCCAGGGTCAGGCGCTAACTATGGCTACACCTTC.

The rearrangement uses TRBV6-5 and TRBJ2-3; possible D gene TRBD1, 5 bases. The CDR3 has 13 amino acids. From germline, CDR1 is MNHEY and CDR2 SVGAGI. V was clipped by 7 bases and J by 3 bases, with 11 bases between them. The CDR3 region has the DNA TGTGCCAGCACGAAAAGGGGAACAGATACGCAGTATTTT. It translates to CASTKRGTDTQYF.

The chain employs TRBV7-9 and TRBJ1-2, with TRBD1 identical over 9 bases. The trim removed 1 base at V and 7 bases at J, leaving 4 bases unmatched. The CDR3 covers 14 residues. Germline V gives CDR1 SEHNR, CDR2 FQNEAQ (reference sequence). DNA for the CDR3: TGTGCCAGCAGCTTAGGACAGGGGGGTGTTGGCTACACCTTC. It encodes CASSLGQGGVGYTF.

The chain combines TRBV19 with TRBJ1-5; no firm D call. Looked up from germline, CDR1 is LNHDA and CDR2 is SQIVND (reference sequence). V gave up 3 bases and J gave up 3 bases, with 9 bases separating them. This CDR3 has 14 amino acids. CDR3 nucleotides: TGTGCCAGTAGTATGTCGGGAACCAATCAGCCCCAGCATTTT. This gives the protein CASSMSGTNQPQHF.

The chain recombines TRBV2 with TRBJ1-1; 7 bases are shared with TRBD1. This CDR3 contains 14 residues. J was trimmed by 4 bases and V by 7 bases; bases with no gene match: 9. The germline CDR1 and CDR2 sequences are SNHLY and FYNNEI. In DNA form, the CDR3 reads TGTGCCAGCACCGTACAATCAGGGGGCACTGAAGCTTTCTTT. It is translated as CASTVQSGGTEAFF.

The V and J genes are TRBV19 and TRBJ1-1; possibly TRBD1 for D (5 bases). The V gene lost 5 bases and the J gene lost 0 bases, with 16 bases spanning the gap. The CDR3 is 16 amino acids. Germline V gene sequence: CDR1 LNHDA, CDR2 SQIVND (reference sequence). CDR3 in DNA: TGTGCCAGTAGTGCCCAATCCGGGACTATGAACACTGAAGCTTTCTTT. Residues: CASSAQSGTMNTEAFF.

The rearrangement links TRBV7-2 to TRBJ1-3, with TRBD1 matching over 7 bases. Germline lookup yields CDR1 SGHTA and CDR2 FQGNSA. The J segment lost 4 bases and the V segment lost 4 bases, leaving 16 bases of the junction unmatched. The CDR3 totals 18 residues. DNA for the CDR3: TGTGCCAGCAGCTCACCGACAGGGTCCACGCGACTCGGAAACACCATATATTTT. This encodes CASSSPTGSTRLGNTIYF.

The chain carries TRBV5-6 and TRBJ1-2, with 9 nucleotides matching TRBD1. The CDR3 spans 17 residues. The ends lost 4 bases at V and 4 bases at J; junction bases unmatched: 14. Germline V gene data show CDR1 as SGHDT and CDR2 as YYEEEE. CDR3 sequence reads: CASSTGTGRHPPYGYTF. In nucleotides, the CDR3 is TGTGCCAGCAGCACCGGGACAGGGCGACACCCACCCTATGGCTACACCTTC.

The chain employs TRBV7-7 and TRBJ2-1, with 13 bases aligning to TRBD2. The CDR3 sequence is 15 residues long. The V gene end was trimmed by 5 bases and the J gene end by 7 bases; junction bases not matched to a gene: 5. Looked up from germline, CDR1 is SSHAT and CDR2 is FNYEAQ (reference sequence). The CDR3 region is CASSETSGGANEQFF. CDR3 coding DNA: TGTGCCAGCAGCGAAACTAGCGGGGGGGCAAATGAGCAGTTCTTC.

CDR3 bases: TGTGCCAGCACCCAAGACAGGGCCGCTGGAAACACCATATATTTT. Protein product: CASTQDRAAGNTIYF. The chain links TRBV2 to TRBJ1-3; 7 nucleotides agree with TRBD1. Germline CDR1 SNHLY, CDR2 FYNNEI. Trimming at V came to 7 bases and at J to 2 bases, leaving 8 bases not matched to a gene. The CDR3 runs 15 residues.

Regarding this clone: One junction end disagrees with the germline gene, perhaps due to a read error. The V call is TRBV5-6, the J call TRBJ2-7; TRBD1 matches at 7 bases. CDR3 size: 12 residues. The germline gives CDR1 SGHDT, CDR2 YYEEEE. As DNA, the CDR3 is TGTGCCAGCAGCTCCCGGACAGGCCGAAGGAACTTC. It translates to CASSSRTGRRNF.

Written as DNA, the CDR3 is TGTGCCTGGAGTCGGCGGACAGAGGACCCCGAGCAGTACTTC. Protein sequence: CAWSRRTEDPEQYF. The chain links TRBV30 to TRBJ2-5, with D maybe TRBD1 (6 bases). The end of the DNA aligns better with TRBJ2-7, so the J call may be wrong. In germline, CDR1 is GTSNPN, CDR2 SVGIG (reference sequence). The CDR3 sequence is 14 residues long.

The rearrangement joins TRBV5-1 to TRBJ1-6; D possibly corresponds to TRBD1 (6 bases). The CDR3 loop spans 13 amino acids. Germline CDR1 and CDR2: SGHRS and YFSETQ. V was pared by 8 bases and J by 10 bases, with 16 bases between. CDR3 in amino acids: CASSRDMGSPLHF. In DNA, the CDR3 is TGCGCCAGTTCCCGGGACATGGGATCACCCCTCCACTTT.

This chain joins TRBV6-1 and TRBJ2-7; D unclear. Trimming cost V 8 bases and J 3 bases, with 5 bases left between them. The CDR3 is 10 amino acids. The germline gives CDR1 MNHNS, CDR2 SASEGT. The CDR3 sequence is CASENYEQYF. The CDR3 nucleotides are TGTGCCAGCGAGAACTACGAGCAGTACTTC.